The 16 T cell receptor beta chains below were found in one sample sequenced in a study of cytomegalovirus exposure and HLA in healthy donors. Vbeta (60) and Jbeta (13) primers were used in the PCR. Data came from immunoSEQ multiplex PCR; TCRdb stores just in-frame clones and leaves some out. The sample has 140,000 to 150,000 clones; more than 7.5% are singletons. The material sequenced was PBMCs. These receptor sequences come from a man in his forties or fifties in good health and CMV-seronegative.

The rearrangement links TRBV19 to TRBJ2-2; tentative D call: TRBD2 (6 bases). This CDR3 is built from 15 residues. V was shortened by 8 bases and J by 0 bases, with 13 bases between the two germline ends. In germline, CDR1 is LNHDA, CDR2 SQIVND (reference sequence). CDR3 region: CASSLGSANTGELFF. CDR3 nucleotides: TGTGCCAGTTCGCTCGGGAGCGCGAACACCGGGGAGCTGTTTTTT.

J is TRBJ1-4 and V is TRBV19, with a tentative D call TRBD1 (6 bases). CDR3 length: 17 amino acids. Per germline, CDR1 LNHDA and CDR2 SQIVND (reference sequence). V shed 4 bases and J shed 3 bases, with 18 bases lying between them. CDR3 amino acids: CASSRNPFPGANEKLFF. The CDR3 nucleotides read TGTGCCAGTAGTAGGAATCCCTTCCCAGGGGCTAATGAAAAACTGTTTTTT. The variable domain in full, with the rest retrieved from reference TRBV19 and TRBJ1-4, is DGGITQSPKYLFRKEGQNVTLSCEQNLNHDAMYWYRQDPGQGLRLIYYSQIVNDFQKGDIAEGYSVSREKKESFPLTVTSAQKNPTAFYLCASSRNPFPGANEKLFFGSGTQLSVL.

The rearrangement joins TRBV19 to TRBJ1-5; the D is unclear. V was shortened by 5 bases and J by 2 bases, with 10 bases between the two germline ends. In germline, CDR1 is LNHDA, CDR2 SQIVND (reference sequence). This CDR3 comprises 14 residues. CDR3 protein: CASSPPPRNQPQHF. For the CDR3, the DNA is TGTGCCAGTAGTCCCCCTCCCCGCAATCAGCCCCAGCATTTT.

This clone was observed once. The chain recombines TRBV27 with TRBJ1-6; TRBD1 might be the D (5 bases). The CDR3 is 18 residues long. Germline CDR1 and CDR2: MNHEY and SMNVEV (reference sequence). Trimming took off 3 bases at V and 0 bases at J, with 15 bases between the two ends. The CDR3 sequence is CASSFAGRGSSYNSPLHF. In DNA, the CDR3 is TGTGCCAGCAGTTTCGCGGGACGCGGGAGCTCCTATAATTCACCCCTCCACTTT.

This clone was seen only a few times. The CDR3 DNA sequence: TGTGCCAGCACTCTCGGACTAGCGGGAGGGGGAGAGACCCAGTACTTC. Amino acid sequence: CASTLGLAGGGETQYF. This chain links TRBV28 with TRBJ2-5, with 15 bases that match TRBD2. V was pared by 7 bases and J by 4 bases, with 7 bases of the junction left unmatched. Germline assignment: CDR1 MDHEN and CDR2 SYDVKM. This CDR3 spans 16 amino acids.

The chain links TRBV5-6 to TRBJ1-4, with D perhaps matching TRBD1 (6 bases). The germline V gene has CDR1 SGHDT and CDR2 YYEEEE. This CDR3 comprises 14 residues. V lost 0 bases to trimming and J lost 5 bases, with 8 bases between them. CDR3 in DNA: TGTGCCAGCAGCTTGGACAGGGCCAATGAAAAACTGTTTTTT. It translates to CASSLDRANEKLFF. The full variable domain, completed using reference TRBV5-6 and TRBJ1-4, is DAGVTQSPTHLIKTRGQQVTLRCSPKSGHDTVSWYQQALGQGPQFIFQYYEEEERQRGNFPDRFSGHQFPNYSSELNVNALLLGDSALYLCASSLDRANEKLFFGSGTQLSVL.

The rearrangement uses TRBV4-1 and TRBJ2-7; D is possibly TRBD2 (7 bases). Per the germline V gene, CDR1 is MGHRA and CDR2 is YSYEKL. The CDR3 has 16 residues. V was cut by 0 bases and J by 3 bases, with 15 bases left in between. CDR3 protein: CASSQDPRGGVYEQYF. The CDR3 DNA reads TGCGCCAGCAGCCAAGATCCGAGAGGGGGGGTCTACGAGCAGTACTTC.

The rearrangement uses TRBV5-1 and TRBJ2-7, with 7 bases aligning to TRBD1. CDR1 and CDR2 (germline): SGHRS, YFSETQ. V was clipped by 4 bases and J by 0 bases; unmatched bases: 13. The CDR3 sequence is 17 residues long. CDR3 bases: TGCGCCAGCAGCGATAGATCGACGACAGGGCTCTCCTACGAGCAGTACTTC. Translation: CASSDRSTTGLSYEQYF.

This chain joins TRBV2 and TRBJ1-5, with D perhaps matching TRBD1 (6 bases). The V gene's germline CDR1 is SNHLY and CDR2 FYNNEI. V was clipped by 4 bases and J by 0 bases, with 10 bases between them. This CDR3 region has 15 residues. CDR3 region: CASSVGGFSNQPQHF. The CDR3 DNA is TGTGCCAGCAGTGTAGGGGGTTTTAGCAATCAGCCCCAGCATTTT.

V is TRBV7-6 and J is TRBJ1-2; 7 nucleotides align to TRBD1. The trim removed 4 bases at V and 4 bases at J, leaving 9 bases unmatched. The CDR3 totals 15 residues. Germline V gives CDR1 SGHVS, CDR2 FNYEAQ. CDR3 sequence (DNA): TGTGCCAGCAGCTCCTCAGGGGGAAGTCCCTATGGCTACACCTTC. Protein: CASSSSGGSPYGYTF.

This clone was seen a handful of times. The chain uses TRBV2 and TRBJ2-1; no clear D gene. The CDR3 has 13 residues. V lost 6 bases and J lost 1, with 7 bases in between. Germline V gene data show CDR1 as SNHLY and CDR2 as FYNNEI. CDR3 DNA: TGTGCCAGCAGAACGGGTTCCTACAATGAGCAGTTCTTC. Its protein product is CASRTGSYNEQFF.

The V and J genes are TRBV27 and TRBJ2-7; TRBD1 is a possible D gene (6 bases). V dropped 2 bases and J dropped 2 bases, with 10 bases sitting between them. CDR3 length: 14 residues. Germline CDR1 is MNHEY and CDR2 is SMNVEV (reference sequence). The CDR3 region is CASSLPGVAYEQYF. The DNA for the CDR3 is TGTGCCAGCAGTTTACCAGGGGTTGCCTACGAGCAGTACTTC.

The chain couples TRBV5-6 to TRBJ1-1; TRBD1 matches at 9 bases. The CDR3 is 16 amino acids. Germline-derived CDR1 and CDR2 are SGHDT and YYEEEE. Unmatched junction bases numbered 12, after V lost 5 bases and J lost 4 bases. This chain's CDR3 is CASSYRDREYSTEAFF. In DNA, the CDR3 is TGTGCCAGCAGTTACCGGGACAGGGAGTATAGCACTGAAGCTTTCTTT.

This clone was counted only a few times. The chain employs TRBV5-1 and TRBJ1-2, with D possibly being TRBD1 (5 bases). V was clipped by 4 bases and J by 8 bases, with 18 bases between them. The V gene's germline CDR1 is SGHRS and CDR2 YFSETQ. The CDR3 consists of 14 residues. The CDR3 spells CASSQLLGEGGYTF. The DNA for the CDR3 is TGCGCCAGCAGCCAACTTTTAGGGGAGGGAGGCTACACCTTC.

This clone showed up just a few times. The chain joins TRBV9 to TRBJ2-5; 11 bases are a match to TRBD2. The CDR3 is 17 amino acids. The ends lost 3 bases at V and 5 bases at J; junction bases unmatched: 12. Germline loops: CDR1 SGDLS, CDR2 YYNGEE. The CDR3 protein is CASSGLVAGGPGETQYF. The DNA for the CDR3 is TGTGCCAGCAGCGGTTTGGTAGCGGGGGGGCCGGGGGAGACCCAGTACTTC.

V gene TRBV11-2 combines with J gene TRBJ2-5; 9 bases line up with TRBD2. This CDR3 region has 15 residues. The germline gives CDR1 SGHAT, CDR2 FQNNGV. V lost 5 bases, J lost 4 bases, and 8 bases stayed unmatched. The CDR3 spells CASSPNSGGGETQYF. CDR3 in DNA: TGTGCCAGCAGCCCCAATAGCGGGGGTGGAGAGACCCAGTACTTC.